The entry below describes one T cell receptor (beta chain). Trimming stripped 7 bases from V and 3 bases from J, with 15 bases between. The germline V gene encodes CDR1 MDHEN and CDR2 SYDVKM. The CDR3 contains 15 residues. The sample is drawn from a study of blood T cell repertoires in COVID-19. In the study overall: Acute-phase and convalescent COVID-19 samples originated in the United States, Italy and Spain. PBMCs, B-cell-depleted T cells, or T cells were the source of the cDNA or gDNA that made up the material.

Methods used by the authors: The assay estimated nucleated cells by amplifying reference gene primers. Produced via immunoSEQ multiplex PCR; TCRdb's table is partial and in-frame only. V and J calls plus clone size are reproduced from that table; the DNA served to infer D and trimming. The sample holds roughly 100,000 clones; 70% to 80% are singletons and the top ten take 0.9%. The sample consisted of peripheral blood. The chain combines TRBV28 with TRBJ2-2; a possible D gene is TRBD2 (5 bases). This sequence was found in a human donor with acute or convalescent COVID-19. The donor label of this sample is uncertain. The CDR3 DNA follows: TGTGCCAGCATGATCTTCCGGGGAGACACCGGGGAGCTGTTTTTT. This translates into CASMIFRGDTGELFF.